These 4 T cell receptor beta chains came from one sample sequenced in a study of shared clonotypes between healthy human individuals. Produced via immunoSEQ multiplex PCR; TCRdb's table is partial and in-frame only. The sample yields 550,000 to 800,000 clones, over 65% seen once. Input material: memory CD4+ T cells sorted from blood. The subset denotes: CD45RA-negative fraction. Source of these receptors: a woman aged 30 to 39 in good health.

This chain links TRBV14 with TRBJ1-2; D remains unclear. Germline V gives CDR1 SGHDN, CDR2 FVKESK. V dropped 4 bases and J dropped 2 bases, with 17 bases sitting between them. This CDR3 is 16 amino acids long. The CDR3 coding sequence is TGTGCCAGCAGCCCCACCTCCGGGGAACTAAACTATGGCTACACCTTC. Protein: CASSPTSGELNYGYTF.

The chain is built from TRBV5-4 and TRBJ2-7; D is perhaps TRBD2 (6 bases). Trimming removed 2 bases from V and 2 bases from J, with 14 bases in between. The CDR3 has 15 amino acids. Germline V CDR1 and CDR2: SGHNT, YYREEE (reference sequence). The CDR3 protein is CASSFHGGLPYEQYF. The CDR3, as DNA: TGTGCCAGCAGCTTTCACGGGGGACTGCCCTACGAGCAGTACTTC.

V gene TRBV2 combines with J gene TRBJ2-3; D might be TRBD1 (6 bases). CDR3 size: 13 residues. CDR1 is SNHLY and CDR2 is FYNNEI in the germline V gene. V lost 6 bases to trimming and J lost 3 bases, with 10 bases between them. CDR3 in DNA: TGTGCCAGCAGGACACAGGGTACAGATACGCAGTATTTT. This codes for CASRTQGTDTQYF.

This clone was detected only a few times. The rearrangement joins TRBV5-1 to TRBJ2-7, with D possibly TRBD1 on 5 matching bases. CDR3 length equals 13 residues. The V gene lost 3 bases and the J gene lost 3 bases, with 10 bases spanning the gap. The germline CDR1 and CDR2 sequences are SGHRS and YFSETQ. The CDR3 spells CASSSTGDYEQYF. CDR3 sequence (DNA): TGCGCCAGCAGCTCCACAGGAGACTACGAGCAGTACTTC.